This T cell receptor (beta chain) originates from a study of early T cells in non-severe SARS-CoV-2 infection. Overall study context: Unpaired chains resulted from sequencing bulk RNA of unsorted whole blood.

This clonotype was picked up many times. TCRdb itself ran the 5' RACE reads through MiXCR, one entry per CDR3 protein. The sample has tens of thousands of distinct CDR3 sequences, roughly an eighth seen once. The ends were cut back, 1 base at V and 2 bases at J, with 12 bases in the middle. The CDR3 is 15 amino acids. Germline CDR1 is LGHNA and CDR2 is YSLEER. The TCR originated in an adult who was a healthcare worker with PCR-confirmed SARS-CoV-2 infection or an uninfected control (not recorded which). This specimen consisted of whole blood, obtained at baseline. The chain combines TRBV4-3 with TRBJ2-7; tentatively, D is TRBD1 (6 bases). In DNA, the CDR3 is TGCGCCAGCAGCCAAGTACCCCAGGGGCCCTACGAGCAGTACTTC. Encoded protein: CASSQVPQGPYEQYF.